This T cell receptor (beta chain) was sequenced during a study of identifying expanded T cells in peripheral blood. Broader study findings: Over approximately two and four weeks, about 15 and 19 clones changed, versus roughly 1.1 between replicates. Variance in clone template counts between two-week samples significantly increased with total template count across all healthy donors.

Healthy donors had no documented immune events, such as infections, while sampled. Concerning this clone: Its matching antigen is unknown.

The V end was cut by 0 bases, the J end by 3 bases, with 12 bases between. The germline V gene encodes CDR1 SGHRS and CDR2 YFSETQ. The CDR3 has 15 residues. Clones were read by immunoSEQ multiplex PCR, and TCRdb kept only the in-frame ones, dropping some. The sample has around 95,000 clones; approximately 89% are singletons. V usage is TRBV5-1 and J usage is TRBJ1-2; D gene unclear. The sequenced sample was blood. This TCR was sampled from a person aged 18 to 75 in good health. Here the CDR3 reads CASSLAREGYYGYTF. The CDR3 bases are TGCGCCAGCAGCTTGGCCCGCGAGGGCTACTATGGCTACACCTTC. Full variable domain (remainder filled in from reference TRBV5-1 and TRBJ1-2): KAGVTQTPRYLIKTRGQQVTLSCSPISGHRSVSWYQQTPGQGLQFLFEYFSETQRNKGNFPGRFSGRQFSNSRSEMNVSTLELGDSALYLCASSLAREGYYGYTFGSGTRLTVV.